The rows below give T cell receptor beta chains drawn from one sample of a study of beta chain features in type 1 diabetes. Sequencing was performed with immunoSEQ multiplex PCR; in TCRdb, only in-frame clones are kept and a portion is missing. The repertoire holds around 250,000 clones, roughly an eighth seen once, with about 0.016% in the top ten. The sample comprised naive CD4+ T cells from blood. Receptors originate from a young man with type 1 diabetes. Each CDR3 is given with its conserved first and last residue. D genes are given only for firm matches. Clone size is stated in some rows and not others, as once, few, many or a class when expanded.

V gene	clone size	J gene	D gene	CDR3 DNA	CDR3 protein
TRBV14	-	TRBJ1-2	-	TGTGCCAGCAGCTCCCCAGGGGCCGGGGAGTATGGCTACACCTTC	CASSSPGAGEYGYTF
TRBV19	few	TRBJ1-4	TRBD1	TGTGCCAGTAGCAGGGGGACAGGGTCGAAGGAAAAACTGTTTTTT	CASSRGTGSKEKLFF
TRBV6-5	-	TRBJ2-3	-	TGTGCCAGCAGTCGACTTGGCACAGATACGCAGTATTTT	CASSRLGTDTQYF
TRBV11-3	-	TRBJ2-2	TRBD1	TGTGCCAGCAGTAGGGACAGGGCCAGAACCGGGGAGCTGTTTTTT	CASSRDRARTGELFF
TRBV10-3	-	TRBJ2-6	TRBD1	TGTGCCATCAGACAGGGGAGCTCTGGGGCCAACGTCCTGACTTTC	CAIRQGSSGANVLTF
TRBV5-4	few	TRBJ2-7	-	TGTGCCAGCAGCTCCAAGGACAGAAACCCCTACGAGCAGTACTTC	CASSSKDRNPYEQYF
TRBV25-1	-	TRBJ2-7	TRBD2	TGTGCCAGCAGTGAGTCGGGAGGTCGGGTCGAGCAGTACTTC	CASSESGGRVEQYF
TRBV30	-	TRBJ1-1	-	TGTGCCTGGGGTCGGACTGAAGCTTTCTTT	CAWGRTEAFF
TRBV4-3	few	TRBJ1-2	-	TGCGCCAGCAGCCAAGAGCCGGGTTTGGGCTACACCTTC	CASSQEPGLGYTF
TRBV4-3	few	TRBJ1-1	-	TGCGCCAGCAGCCAAGGGACCGGGGACACCGTGAACACTGAAGCTTTCTTT	CASSQGTGDTVNTEAFF
TRBV27	few	TRBJ1-1	TRBD1	TGTGCCAGCAGTCCGATTGACCGGGACAGGGGGCCTACTTTCTTT	CASSPIDRDRGPTFF
TRBV7-2	-	TRBJ1-5	-	TGTGCCAGCAGCTTGTGGACAGCCAGCGGCCAGCCCCAGCATTTT	CASSLWTASGQPQHF
TRBV28	few	TRBJ2-7	-	TGTGCCAGCAGTTTAGGCGGCTACGAGCAGTACTTC	CASSLGGYEQYF
TRBV5-1	few	TRBJ2-7	-	TGCGCCAGCAGCTTGAGTCCGCAACCTATCTCCTACGAGCAGTACTTC	CASSLSPQPISYEQYF
TRBV7-8	-	TRBJ2-1	-	TGTGCCAGCAGCCGGATAGCGCTGAGCTCCTACAATGAGCAGTTCTTC	CASSRIALSSYNEQFF
TRBV4-3	few	TRBJ2-2	-	TGCGCCAGCAGCCAAGGTCGGACCGGGGAGCTGTTTTTT	CASSQGRTGELFF
TRBV29-1	few	TRBJ2-3	-	TGCAGCGTTCTGTTTTATACGCAGTATTTT	CSVLFYTQYF
TRBV5-1	-	TRBJ2-7	TRBD1	TGCGCCAGCAGCCTCAGGACAGGGAGCTACGAGCAGTACTTC	CASSLRTGSYEQYF
TRBV18	-	TRBJ2-7	-	TGTGCCAGCTCACCACGGGCAGGGAACTCCTACGAGCAGTACTTC	CASSPRAGNSYEQYF
TRBV5-1	few	TRBJ1-5	-	TGCGCCAGCAGCTTGGACAGTCTACAGCCCCAGCATTTT	CASSLDSLQPQHF
TRBV27	few	TRBJ2-5	-	TGTGCCAGCAGTCTCCGTTGGACAGATCAAGAGACCCAGTACTTC	CASSLRWTDQETQYF
TRBV18	few	TRBJ2-5	-	TGTGCCAGCTCCCTCAACAGGGACGAGACCCAGTACTTC	CASSLNRDETQYF
TRBV7-9	-	TRBJ1-2	-	TGTGCCAGCAGCTTAGCGCAAGGGAGTGGTGGCTACACCTTC	CASSLAQGSGGYTF
TRBV29-1	-	TRBJ2-3	TRBD1	TGCAGCGGGGACAGGGGGAAGGCAGATACGCAGTATTTT	CSGDRGKADTQYF
TRBV28	-	TRBJ2-5	TRBD1	TGTGCCAGCAGGACTTCAGGACAGGGTGAAAGAGAGACCCAGTACTTC	CASRTSGQGERETQYF
TRBV4-2	few	TRBJ2-5	TRBD2	TGTGCCAGCAGCCAAGGGAGACTAGCGGGAGTTGGAGAGACCCAGTACTTC	CASSQGRLAGVGETQYF
TRBV7-2	few	TRBJ2-7	TRBD1	TGTGCCAGCAGCCGACAGGGGGTTGAGCAGTACTTC	CASSRQGVEQYF
TRBV7-6	few	TRBJ2-1	-	TGTGCCAGCAGCGTTGTAGCGAGTTTAAACAATGAGCAGTTCTTC	CASSVVASLNNEQFF
TRBV7-9	few	TRBJ2-2	-	TGTGCCAGCAGTTTGACGGGGAGTGTATCGGGGGAGCTGTTTTTT	CASSLTGSVSGELFF
TRBV4-2	-	TRBJ1-4	-	TGTGCCAGCAGCCAAGACAGTAATGAAAAACTGTTTTTT	CASSQDSNEKLFF
TRBV6-1	-	TRBJ2-3	TRBD2	TGTGCCAGCAGTGTTTTAGCGGGAGGGCGATATACGCAGTATTTT	CASSVLAGGRYTQYF
TRBV11-2	-	TRBJ2-7	TRBD1	TGTGCCAGCAGCCCCCGGACAGGGAATAACGAGCAGTACTTC	CASSPRTGNNEQYF
TRBV4-3	few	TRBJ2-7	-	TGCGCCAGCAGCCCAAGGCAGGACACGAAGCAGTACTTC	CASSPRQDTKQYF
TRBV5-1	few	TRBJ2-6	TRBD1	TGCGCCAGCAGCTCGATCCAGGGGGCGAGTGGGGCCAACGTCCTGACTTTC	CASSSIQGASGANVLTF
TRBV14	-	TRBJ2-1	TRBD2	TGTGCCAGCAGCCGTCAGTGGGGCGGGAGGTACAATGAGCAGTTCTTC	CASSRQWGGRYNEQFF
TRBV5-8	few	TRBJ2-7	-	TGTGCCAGCAGCTTCCGGGAGCCGAGCTCCTACGAGCAGTACTTC	CASSFREPSSYEQYF
TRBV10-3	few	TRBJ2-3	TRBD1	TGTGCCATCAGTGAGAAGGGGCAGGGGGAAGATACGCAGTATTTT	CAISEKGQGEDTQYF
TRBV7-9	few	TRBJ1-5	-	TGTGCCAGCAGCTTAGGAGACAGGCAGCCCCAGCATTTT	CASSLGDRQPQHF
TRBV18	few	TRBJ2-1	TRBD2	TGTGCCAGCTCACCGACTAGCGGAAACAATGAGCAGTTCTTC	CASSPTSGNNEQFF
TRBV7-2	few	TRBJ1-5	TRBD1	TGTGCCAGCAGCCTCGGACAGGGTCGAAATCAGCCCCAGCATTTT	CASSLGQGRNQPQHF
TRBV10-3	few	TRBJ2-7	-	TGTGCCATCAGTGAAGGGGAAGACGAGCAGTACTTC	CAISEGEDEQYF
TRBV5-1	-	TRBJ2-3	TRBD1	TGCGCCAGCAGCTTCCAGGGGGAGGATACGCAGTATTTT	CASSFQGEDTQYF
TRBV9	-	TRBJ2-4	-	TGTGCCAGCAGCGTAGCGGGCGGGGACCTTTCCAAAAACATTCAGTACTTC	CASSVAGGDLSKNIQYF
TRBV6-6	few	TRBJ1-1	-	TGTGCCAGCAGTCCCCGGGGGGGTAGGATGAACACTGAAGCTTTCTTT	CASSPRGGRMNTEAFF
TRBV18	few	TRBJ2-5	TRBD1	TGTGCCAGCTCAGAGACAGGGGCTCAAGAGACCCAGTACTTC	CASSETGAQETQYF
TRBV6-4	few	TRBJ2-1	-	TGTGCCAGCAGTCCGGGTCTGGGTGAGCAGTTCTTC	CASSPGLGEQFF
TRBV2	-	TRBJ2-1	-	TGTGCCAGCAGATCAGACAATGAGCAGTTCTTC	CASRSDNEQFF
TRBV5-1	-	TRBJ1-4	-	TGCGCCAGCAGCCCGGGACAACTTGCAACTAATGAAAAACTGTTTTTT	CASSPGQLATNEKLFF
TRBV4-2	few	TRBJ2-5	TRBD1	TGTGCCAGCAGCCAAGATCAGGGGACAGGGCCTCAAGAGACCCAGTACTTC	CASSQDQGTGPQETQYF
TRBV29-1	-	TRBJ2-7	TRBD2	TGCAGCGTTGTTGGGGCTATTGCGGGAGGGATTCACGAGCAGTACTTC	CSVVGAIAGGIHEQYF
TRBV4-3	-	TRBJ1-5	TRBD1	TGCGCCAGCAGCCAAGGGTGGGGACAGGGGAATCAGCCCCAGCATTTT	CASSQGWGQGNQPQHF
TRBV4-1	-	TRBJ1-2	-	TGCGCCAGCAGCCAAGATCGGGGCTATGGCTACACCTTC	CASSQDRGYGYTF
TRBV9	-	TRBJ2-1	-	TGTGCCAGCAGCCTAGGGGGAGCGGGATGGGGCAATGAGCAGTTCTTC	CASSLGGAGWGNEQFF
TRBV5-5	-	TRBJ2-7	TRBD1	TGTGCCAGCAGCTTGGGACAGGGAAAGTACGAGCAGTACTTC	CASSLGQGKYEQYF